This T cell receptor (beta chain) was sequenced for a study of regulatory T cells in long-lasting Graves disease. Points from the study as a whole: Persistent patients shared more public clonotypes (about 2,800) than newly diagnosed patients (about 1,000).

The sample's time point: newly diagnosed GD, antithyroid drugs for less than 3 months. PBMCs were the source of the RNA used for TCR sequencing. The germline gives CDR1 SGHRS, CDR2 YFSETQ. Trimming stripped 2 bases from V and 6 bases from J, with 14 bases between. This CDR3 comprises 14 residues. Arm-PCR of CDR3 regions and iRepertoire HTBI primers were used to build TCR beta libraries. Original processing methods: Throughout the samples, researchers identified 62 TRBV and approximately 15 TRBJ segments. TCRdb re-derived calls from the multiplex PCR reads in MiXCR, one entry per CDR3 protein. These V and J calls derive from TCRdb rather than the authors' analysis. The sample shows 600,000 to 650,000 distinct CDR3 sequences, approximately 15% of them seen only once. This clonotype was counted many times. Its specificity is unknown. These data also featured in a second study, about T cells in Graves' hyperthyroidism and ophthalmopathy. Per that paper: Patients between 18 and 65 years old had hyperthyroidism, newly diagnosed and lasting under 2 months. TCR CDR3 regions were first amplified by RT-PCR with HTBI primers.

Sequencing used peripheral blood mononuclear cells (PBMCs), obtained at new diagnosis, from a patient treated with antithyroid drugs. This receptor was obtained from a woman in her thirties with Graves disease. The chain is built from TRBV5-1 and TRBJ1-1, with D unresolved. In DNA, the CDR3 is TGCGCCAGCAGCTTCTCGTCCTCGTTCCCTGAAGCTTTCTTT. It yields the protein CASSFSSSFPEAFF.